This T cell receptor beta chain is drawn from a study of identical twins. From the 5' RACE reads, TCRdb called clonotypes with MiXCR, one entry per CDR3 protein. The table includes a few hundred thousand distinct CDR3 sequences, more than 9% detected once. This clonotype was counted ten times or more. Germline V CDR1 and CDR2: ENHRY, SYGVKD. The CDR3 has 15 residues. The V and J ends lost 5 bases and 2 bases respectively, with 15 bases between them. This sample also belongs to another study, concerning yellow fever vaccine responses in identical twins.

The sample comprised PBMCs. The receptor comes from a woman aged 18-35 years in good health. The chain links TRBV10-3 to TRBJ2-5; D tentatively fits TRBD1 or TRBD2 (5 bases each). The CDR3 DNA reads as TGTGCCATCAGTACCTTTGAGGGGTCGCAAGAGACCCAGTACTTC. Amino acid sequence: CAISTFEGSQETQYF.